These 32 T cell receptor beta chains came from one sample sequenced in a study of control samples from healthy donors and cancer patients (dated by TCRdb to about 2020). The receptor library was made with the immunoSEQ multiplex PCR assay. TCRdb stores this immuneACCESS table with in-frame sequences only. Part of the clones is absent; in the studies checked, under half of the shortfall reflects unresolved V genes, and no reason is known for the rest. In all, the sample holds 200,000 or so clones, and just under 95% of those were seen once. The top ten clonotypes cover about 1.6% of the sample. Sequences were obtained from blood. These receptors were obtained from a middle-aged man in good health.

The chain couples TRBV5-1 to TRBJ2-5, with D possibly being TRBD1 or TRBD2 (7 bases each). This CDR3 comprises 15 residues. With 4 bases removed from V and 4 bases from J, the gap between germline ends came to 17 bases. Germline V gene lookup returns CDR1 SGHRS and CDR2 YFSETQ. CDR3 protein: CASSRQGGEGETQYF. The CDR3 DNA is TGCGCCAGCAGCCGACAGGGAGGGGAGGGAGAGACCCAGTACTTC. Full variable domain (remainder filled in from reference TRBV5-1 and TRBJ2-5): KAGVTQTPRYLIKTRGQQVTLSCSPISGHRSVSWYQQTPGQGLQFLFEYFSETQRNKGNFPGRFSGRQFSNSRSEMNVSTLELGDSALYLCASSRQGGEGETQYFGPGTRLLVL.

The genes are TRBV16 and TRBJ2-7, with D uncertain. The V end lost 6 bases, the J end lost 0 bases, and 12 bases lay between the germline ends. CDR3 size: 14 residues. CDR1 is KGHSY, CDR2 FQNENV, per germline. CDR3 sequence reads: CASRQGLSSYEQYF. The DNA for the CDR3 is TGTGCCAGCAGACAAGGGTTAAGCTCCTACGAGCAGTACTTC.

The V call is TRBV19, the J call TRBJ1-6; TRBD1 matches at 7 bases. The CDR3 is 16 residues long. V was pared by 3 bases and J by 3 bases, with 5 bases of the junction left unmatched. Germline CDR1 and CDR2: LNHDA and SQIVND (reference sequence). CDR3 in DNA: TGTGCCAGTAGTATGGGACAGATCCTCTATAATTCACCCCTCCACTTT. Its translation: CASSMGQILYNSPLHF.

The chain recombines TRBV19 with TRBJ1-5, with no clear D. Trimming stripped 10 bases from V and 0 bases from J, with 19 bases between. The germline CDR1 and CDR2 sequences are LNHDA and SQIVND (reference sequence). The CDR3 runs 16 residues. CDR3 sequence (DNA): TGTGCCACCGGGATTTACGGGCCGGATAGCAATCAGCCCCAGCATTTT. Translated, it gives CATGIYGPDSNQPQHF.

This clone was observed a single time. V and J are TRBV14 and TRBJ1-3; 7 nucleotides match TRBD1. CDR3 length: 15 amino acids. V was pared by 3 bases and J by 3 bases, with 5 bases of the junction left unmatched. Germline CDR1 SGHDN, CDR2 FVKESK. CDR3 sequence (DNA): TGTGCCAGCAGCCAGCAACAGGGGCATGGAAACACCATATATTTT. This codes for CASSQQQGHGNTIYF.

The rearrangement links TRBV3-1 (or the pseudogene TRBV3-2) to TRBJ2-1; tentative D call: TRBD1 (6 bases). This CDR3 region has 14 residues. Looked up from germline, CDR1 is LGHDT and CDR2 is YNNKEL (reference sequence). V was shortened by 6 bases and J by 5 bases, with 14 bases between the two germline ends. For the CDR3, the DNA is TGTGCCAGCAGTCCCCTGGGGGCGGACAATGAGCAGTTCTTC. Protein: CASSPLGADNEQFF.

V usage is TRBV24-1 and J usage is TRBJ1-2, with D uncertain. Germline loops: CDR1 KGHDR, CDR2 SFDVKD. V was pared by 2 bases and J by 8 bases, with 11 bases between. The CDR3 spans 13 residues. DNA of the CDR3: TGTGCCACCAGTGATTCTCAGGTTTCGGGCTACACCTTC. Translating gives CATSDSQVSGYTF.

This rearrangement joins TRBV2 to TRBJ1-2; TRBD1 is a possible D gene (5 bases). Germline lookup yields CDR1 SNHLY and CDR2 FYNNEI. Trimming left V 5 bases short and J 11 bases short, with 9 bases between. The CDR3 runs 10 residues. The CDR3 loop reads CASSSGEYTF. For the CDR3, the DNA is TGTGCCAGCAGTTCGGGGGAATACACCTTC. The variable domain in full, with the rest retrieved from reference TRBV2 and TRBJ1-2, is EPEVTQTPSHQVTQMGQEVILRCVPISNHLYFYWYRQILGQKVEFLVSFYNNEISEKSEIFDDQFSVERPDGSNFTLKIRSTKLEDSAMYFCASSSGEYTFGSGTRLTVV.

The chain has TRBV30 and TRBJ1-1, with D hard to call. V gave up 4 bases and J gave up 5 bases, with 20 bases separating them. The CDR3 is made up of 15 amino acids. The germline V gene encodes CDR1 GTSNPN and CDR2 SVGIG (reference sequence). The CDR3 DNA sequence: TGTGCCTGGAAAGGGCTAGGAGGGATTTGGACTGAAGCTTTCTTT. It is translated as CAWKGLGGIWTEAFF.

The chain joins TRBV6-5 to TRBJ1-1; the D is unclear. V was pared by 7 bases and J by 4 bases, with 16 bases between. Germline CDR1 MNHEY, CDR2 SVGAGI. The CDR3 is 14 amino acids. The chain's CDR3 is CASTLDIATTEAFF. In nucleotides, the CDR3 is TGTGCCAGCACCCTTGACATTGCCACCACTGAAGCTTTCTTT.

The rearrangement uses TRBV9 and TRBJ2-2; 9 bases map to TRBD1. The CDR3 runs 18 residues. Germline V gives CDR1 SGDLS, CDR2 YYNGEE. With V trimmed by 4 bases and J by 1 base, 11 bases remained unmatched. This CDR3 reads CASSLNTGGQGNTGELFF. The CDR3 nucleotides read TGTGCCAGCAGCCTAAATACTGGGGGACAGGGGAACACCGGGGAGCTGTTTTTT.

V usage is TRBV6-2 or TRBV6-3 and J usage is TRBJ2-7; D might be TRBD2 (6 bases). This CDR3 region has 15 residues. Germline CDR1 reads MNHEY; CDR2 reads SVGEGT. V lost 2 bases, J lost 4 bases, and 15 bases lay in between. In nucleotides, the CDR3 is TGTGCCAGCAGTTACCTGGGACTGAAGACGTACGAGCAGTACTTC. It encodes CASSYLGLKTYEQYF.

The V gene is TRBV5-4, the J gene TRBJ2-5, with 8 bases aligning to TRBD2. In germline, CDR1 is SGHNT, CDR2 YYREEE (reference sequence). This CDR3 has 15 residues. J lost 5 bases, V lost 3 bases, and 9 bases had no gene match. The CDR3, as DNA: TGTGCCAGCAGCTCCGGGGGGGCCCCTCGGGAGACCCAGTACTTC. Amino acids: CASSSGGAPRETQYF.

V is TRBV5-1 and J is TRBJ2-1, with D hard to call. Germline assignment: CDR1 SGHRS and CDR2 YFSETQ. Trimming shortened V by 4 bases and J by 13 bases, and 12 bases separated the two germline ends. CDR3 size: 11 residues. This CDR3 is CASSDTELQFF. The CDR3 DNA reads TGCGCCAGCAGCGACACAGAACTCCAGTTCTTC.

This rearrangement joins TRBV6-5 to TRBJ2-7; D is unclear. The germline V gene encodes CDR1 MNHEY and CDR2 SVGAGI. The V gene lost 5 bases and the J gene lost 0 bases, with 8 bases spanning the gap. The CDR3 runs 13 residues. The CDR3, as DNA: TGTGCCAGCAGTCTGACATCCTCCTACGAGCAGTACGTC. Its translation is CASSLTSSYEQYV.

This chain uses TRBV21-1 with TRBJ1-1. TRBV21-1 is assigned pseudogene status. CDR3 length equals 9 residues. CDR3 sequence reads: CAPGAEAFF. Written as DNA, the CDR3 is TGTGCCCCTGGGGCTGAAGCTTTCTTT.

The rearrangement links TRBV29-1 to TRBJ2-1; D call uncertain. Trimming stripped 5 bases from V and 2 bases from J, with 16 bases between. This CDR3 region has 15 residues. Germline CDR1 SQVTM, CDR2 ANQGSEA. CDR3 coding DNA: TGCAGCGTTTCGGCAGGATCCCGGGCCTACAATGAGCAGTTCTTC. The encoded protein is CSVSAGSRAYNEQFF.

This chain connects TRBV4-2 to TRBJ2-7; D is perhaps TRBD1 or TRBD2 (5 bases each). Germline V gene data show CDR1 as LGHNA and CDR2 as YNFKEQ. Trimming left V 1 base short and J 3 bases short, with 13 bases between. The CDR3 consists of 15 residues. The CDR3 DNA reads TGTGCCAGCAGCCAAGGTTTGGGGGAGCACTACGAGCAGTACTTC. Translated: CASSQGLGEHYEQYF.

This chain links TRBV6-5 with TRBJ2-1, with D maybe TRBD1 (7 bases). Germline CDR1 is MNHEY and CDR2 is SVGAGI. The CDR3 length is 16 residues. Trimming shortened V by 4 bases and J by 3 bases, and 16 bases separated the two germline ends. CDR3 in amino acids: CASSSRRGLNYNEQFF. The CDR3 bases are TGTGCCAGCAGTTCGCGGAGGGGGCTAAACTACAATGAGCAGTTCTTC.

The chain couples TRBV6-1 to TRBJ1-4; D gene unclear. CDR3 length: 16 amino acids. CDR1 and CDR2 (germline): MNHNS, SASEGT. V was clipped by 2 bases and J by 4 bases, with 14 bases between them. The CDR3 bases are TGTGCCAGCAGTGAAACGTTAAGCAGTTATAATGAAAAACTGTTTTTT. Translated: CASSETLSSYNEKLFF.

The chain links TRBV28 to TRBJ1-3; 7 bases agree with TRBD1. The CDR3 sequence is 14 residues long. The V gene end was trimmed by 8 bases and the J gene end by 0 bases; junction bases not matched to a gene: 4. The germline CDR1 and CDR2 sequences are MDHEN and SYDVKM. The chain's CDR3 is CASRDSYSGNTIYF. The CDR3 region has the DNA TGTGCCAGCCGGGACAGCTACTCTGGAAACACCATATATTTT.

The chain couples TRBV4-3 to TRBJ2-5, with D tentatively TRBD2 (7 bases). In germline, CDR1 is LGHNA, CDR2 YSLEER. The CDR3 covers 18 residues. Trimming stripped 0 bases from V and 2 bases from J, with 19 bases between. As DNA, the CDR3 is TGCGCCAGCAGCCAAGATCTTCTGGGGGGGGCCAAACAAGAGACCCAGTACTTC. Encoded protein: CASSQDLLGGAKQETQYF.

The gene calls are TRBV5-1 and TRBJ1-3, with D possibly being TRBD1 (6 bases). This CDR3 spans 16 amino acids. Germline CDR1 is SGHRS and CDR2 is YFSETQ. V was clipped by 0 bases and J by 0 bases, with 10 bases between them. CDR3 bases: TGCGCCAGCAGCTTGGGTGGGGGACACTCTGGAAACACCATATATTTT. Amino acids: CASSLGGGHSGNTIYF. The full variable domain, rest sourced from reference TRBV5-1 and TRBJ1-3, is KAGVTQTPRYLIKTRGQQVTLSCSPISGHRSVSWYQQTPGQGLQFLFEYFSETQRNKGNFPGRFSGRQFSNSRSEMNVSTLELGDSALYLCASSLGGGHSGNTIYFGEGSWLTVV.

The chain couples TRBV6-2 or TRBV6-3 to TRBJ2-1; no firm D call. This CDR3 has 16 residues. Trimming took off 4 bases at V and 4 bases at J, with 17 bases between the two ends. The germline V gene encodes CDR1 MNHEY and CDR2 SVGEGT. The CDR3 DNA reads as TGTGCCAGCAGTTCCCCCTTGGGCGGCTCATACAATGAGCAGTTCTTC. As protein: CASSSPLGGSYNEQFF.

This clone has just a few counts. V gene TRBV24-1 combines with J gene TRBJ2-3, with TRBD1 matching 9 bases. The CDR3 length is 16 residues. V lost 4 bases and J lost 3; bases outside the gene matches: 7. Germline lookup yields CDR1 KGHDR and CDR2 SFDVKD. This CDR3 reads CATSETTGGWTDTQYF. The CDR3 nucleotides are TGTGCCACCAGTGAGACTACAGGGGGCTGGACAGATACGCAGTATTTT.

This clone came up once. The rearrangement uses TRBV20-1 and TRBJ1-2, with D maybe TRBD1 (5 bases). This CDR3 spans 11 amino acids. V was cut by 5 bases and J by 5 bases, with 9 bases left in between. Germline CDR1 reads DFQATT; CDR2 reads SNEGSKA (reference sequence). CDR3 residues: CSAPGGYGYTF. The CDR3 DNA is TGCAGTGCTCCGGGGGGGTATGGCTACACCTTC.

The rearrangement uses TRBV5-1 and TRBJ2-3; D is unclear. Germline V gene sequence: CDR1 SGHRS, CDR2 YFSETQ. This CDR3 is built from 14 residues. V lost 5 bases, J lost 2 bases, and 12 bases lay in between. CDR3 bases: TGCGCCAGCAGTCAAGGCACAGCCACAGATACGCAGTATTTT. Translated: CASSQGTATDTQYF.

This chain uses TRBV28 with TRBJ2-7; D is undetermined. This CDR3 spans 15 amino acids. Trimming shortened V by 4 bases and J by 0 bases, and 13 bases separated the two germline ends. CDR1 is MDHEN and CDR2 is SYDVKM in the germline V gene. The CDR3 DNA reads as TGTGCCAGCAGTTCCGGACCCCCGAGCTCCTACGAGCAGTACGTC. It is translated as CASSSGPPSSYEQYV.

The chain links TRBV11-1 to TRBJ2-1; possible D gene TRBD1, 6 bases. V lost 3 bases and J lost 1, with 13 bases in between. The CDR3 contains 16 residues. The germline CDR1 and CDR2 sequences are SGHAT and FQDESV (reference sequence). The CDR3 DNA sequence: TGTGCCAGCAGCTTTGAGGGGGTGCCTTCCTACAATGAGCAGTTCTTC. It specifies CASSFEGVPSYNEQFF.

The rearrangement links TRBV7-9 to TRBJ2-1; D call uncertain. V was clipped by 5 bases and J by 6 bases, with 8 bases between them. CDR1 is SEHNR and CDR2 is FQNEAQ in the germline V gene (reference sequence). CDR3 length: 12 amino acids. CDR3 protein: CASSPMSNEQFF. CDR3 sequence (DNA): TGTGCCAGCAGCCCTATGTCCAATGAGCAGTTCTTC.

This clone was detected only once. This chain uses TRBV11-2 with TRBJ1-3; D unclear. CDR3 length equals 12 residues. Between the trimmed V and J ends, which lost 5 bases and 4 bases, there was a span of 6 bases. The germline V gene has CDR1 SGHAT and CDR2 FQNNGV. DNA of the CDR3: TGTGCCAGCAGCACTCAGGGAAACACCATATATTTT. The encoded protein is CASSTQGNTIYF. Full variable domain (outside the CDR3, taken from reference TRBV11-2 and TRBJ1-3): EAGVAQSPRYKIIEKRQSVAFWCNPISGHATLYWYQQILGQGPKLLIQFQNNGVVDDSQLPKDRFSAERLKGVDSTLKIQPAKLEDSAVYLCASSTQGNTIYFGEGSWLTVV.

The rearrangement uses TRBV7-6 and TRBJ1-5, with a weak D call TRBD1 (5 bases). The CDR3 sequence is 16 residues long. V lost 1 base, J lost 0 bases, and 10 bases lay in between. Per germline, CDR1 SGHVS and CDR2 FNYEAQ. The CDR3 loop reads CASSLGQGVSNQPQHF. Written as DNA, the CDR3 is TGTGCCAGCAGCTTAGGCCAGGGAGTTAGCAATCAGCCCCAGCATTTT. Full variable domain (remainder filled in from reference TRBV7-6 and TRBJ1-5): GAGVSQSPRYKVTKRGQDVALRCDPISGHVSLYWYRQALGQGPEFLTYFNYEAQQDKSGLPNDRFSAERPEGSISTLTIQRTEQRDSAMYRCASSLGQGVSNQPQHFGDGTRLSIL.